The 20 T cell receptor beta chains in this list originate from one sample, sequenced in a study. TCRdb reprocessed the 5' RACE reads via MiXCR and lists one record per CDR3 protein. The sample lists tens of thousands of distinct CDR3 sequences, around 26% occurring once. Sample: naive CD4+ T cells sorted from blood. Subset given: naive CD4+ T cells, CD4+CD45RA+CD25-. The receptors derive from a female donor with breast cancer.

This clonotype has only a few counts. V and J are TRBV9 and TRBJ2-6; D perhaps matches TRBD2 (7 bases). The CDR3 has 17 residues. Germline CDR1 and CDR2: SGDLS and YYNGEE. V was cut by 4 bases and J by 0 bases, with 14 bases left in between. CDR3 sequence: CASSPGGLLSGANVLTF. The CDR3 bases are TGTGCCAGCAGCCCGGGGGGCCTACTCTCTGGGGCCAACGTCCTGACTTTC.

This clonotype was recorded a few times. The chain recombines TRBV27 with TRBJ2-6; a weak D match, TRBD1 (5 bases). Germline V gene sequence: CDR1 MNHEY, CDR2 SMNVEV (reference sequence). The ends were cut back, 7 bases at V and 0 bases at J, with 16 bases in the middle. The CDR3 consists of 17 residues. CDR3 protein: CASKPLGHTSGANVLTF. The CDR3 DNA follows: TGTGCCAGCAAACCCCTGGGGCATACCTCTGGGGCCAACGTCCTGACTTTC.

This clonotype was counted ten times or more. V and J are TRBV7-9 and TRBJ2-7, with TRBD2 matching 9 bases. V dropped 0 bases and J dropped 0; count of bases not matched to a gene: 3. CDR3 length: 16 amino acids. The germline gives CDR1 SEHNR, CDR2 FQNEAQ (reference sequence). CDR3 DNA sequence: TGTGCCAGCAGCTTAGCGCTAGCGGGGAACTCCTACGAGCAGTACTTC. Translation gives CASSLALAGNSYEQYF. The variable domain in full, completed from reference TRBV7-9 and TRBJ2-7, reads DTGVSQNPRHKITKRGQNVTFRCDPISEHNRLYWYRQTLGQGPEFLTYFQNEAQLEKSRLLSDRFSAERPKGSFSTLEIQRTEQGDSAMYLCASSLALAGNSYEQYFGPGTRLTVT.

This clonotype was counted a few times. This chain uses TRBV29-1 with TRBJ2-1, with TRBD1 as a possible D gene (5 bases). V gave up 8 bases and J gave up 8 bases, with 13 bases separating them. Germline lookup yields CDR1 SQVTM and CDR2 ANQGSEA. The CDR3 is 11 residues long. CDR3 in amino acids: CSPPTDDEQFF. CDR3 coding DNA: TGCAGCCCCCCGACAGACGATGAGCAGTTCTTC.

J is TRBJ1-1 and V is TRBV7-3; 9 bases line up with TRBD1. CDR1 and CDR2 from the germline V gene are SGHTA and FQGTGA. This CDR3 contains 14 residues. After removal of 4 bases from V and 3 bases from J, the junction contained 3 bases not matched to a gene. The CDR3 loop is CASSSRTGDTEAFF. Here the CDR3 DNA reads TGTGCCAGCAGCTCTCGGACAGGGGACACTGAAGCTTTCTTT.

This clonotype came up many times. This rearrangement joins TRBV30 to TRBJ1-1; D call uncertain. The V end was cut by 8 bases, the J end by 1 base, with 11 bases between. The CDR3 contains 12 residues. Germline lookup yields CDR1 GTSNPN and CDR2 SVGIG (reference sequence). CDR3 sequence (DNA): TGTGCCGGTCTGACGGCGAACACTGAAGCTTTCTTT. This codes for CAGLTANTEAFF.

This clonotype appeared a single time. V gene TRBV7-3 combines with J gene TRBJ2-1; TRBD2 matches at 9 bases. With 4 bases clipped from V and 7 bases from J, the junction kept 5 bases outside the gene matches. CDR1 is SGHTA, CDR2 FQGTGA, per germline. This CDR3 contains 14 residues. The CDR3 here is CASSSGGRGNEQFF. Written as DNA, the CDR3 is TGTGCCAGCAGCTCGGGCGGGAGGGGGAATGAGCAGTTCTTC. Full variable domain (rest looked up from reference TRBV7-3 and TRBJ2-1): GAGVSQTPSNKVTEKGKYVELRCDPISGHTALYWYRQSLGQGPEFLIYFQGTGAADDSGLPNDRFFAVRPEGSVSTLKIQRTERGDSAVYLCASSSGGRGNEQFFGPGTRLTVL.

This clonotype was observed a handful of times. CDR3 protein: CSARPLQGGTDTQYF. The CDR3 nucleotides read TGCAGTGCTAGGCCCCTACAGGGGGGCACAGATACGCAGTATTTT. V usage is TRBV20-1 and J usage is TRBJ2-3; 8 bases fit TRBD1. The CDR3 has 15 residues. Unmatched junction bases numbered 6, after V lost 3 bases and J lost 1 base. CDR1 is DFQATT, CDR2 SNEGSKA, per germline (reference sequence).

This clonotype was seen only a few times. The V call is TRBV12-3 or TRBV12-4, the J call TRBJ2-4; 9 positions match TRBD2. CDR3 size: 13 residues. After removal of 6 bases from V and 7 bases from J, the junction contained 4 bases not matched to a gene. The CDR3 sequence is CASRSSGMNIQYF. The CDR3 DNA sequence: TGTGCCAGCAGGTCTAGCGGGATGAACATTCAGTACTTC.

The rearrangement uses TRBV20-1 and TRBJ2-5, with 11 bases aligning to TRBD2. CDR3 length: 15 residues. J was trimmed by 5 bases and V by 2 bases; bases with no gene match: 7. The germline V gene has CDR1 DFQATT and CDR2 SNEGSKA (reference sequence). The CDR3 region is CSARLTSGRLETQYF. Here the CDR3 DNA reads TGCAGTGCTAGATTAACTAGCGGGAGACTGGAGACCCAGTACTTC.

V and J are TRBV6-1 and TRBJ2-2, with D uncertain. CDR1 and CDR2 (germline): MNHNS, SASEGT. V lost 1 base and J 5 bases, leaving 8 bases between the germline ends. This CDR3 has 14 amino acids. CDR3 coding DNA: TGTGCCAGCAGTGAAGGGCATAGAACCGGGGAGCTGTTTTTT. It is translated as CASSEGHRTGELFF.

This sequence joins TRBV6-5 and TRBJ1-5; D is possibly TRBD1 (5 bases). V shed 4 bases and J shed 0 bases, with 10 bases lying between them. Germline CDR1 MNHEY, CDR2 SVGAGI. CDR3 length: 15 residues. Here the CDR3 reads CASSFGGSSNQPQHF. The DNA of the CDR3 is TGTGCCAGCAGTTTCGGGGGGAGTAGCAATCAGCCCCAGCATTTT.

The rearrangement uses TRBV15 and TRBJ1-2, with D hard to call. There are 15 residues in the CDR3. Per the germline V gene, CDR1 is LNHNV and CDR2 is YYDKDF (reference sequence). Trimming left V 3 bases short and J 6 bases short, with 17 bases between. Written as DNA, the CDR3 is TGTGCCACCAGCAGGGGCCGGAATCCGGTGGATGGCTACACCTTC. Residues: CATSRGRNPVDGYTF.

The chain has TRBV12-3 or TRBV12-4 and TRBJ1-5, with D unresolved. The CDR3 is made up of 14 amino acids. The ends were cut back, 3 bases at V and 0 bases at J, with 6 bases in the middle. The CDR3 sequence is CASSFGPSNQPQHF. CDR3 DNA: TGTGCCAGCAGTTTTGGCCCTAGCAATCAGCCCCAGCATTTT.

This chain links TRBV7-9 with TRBJ2-5, with D possibly TRBD2 on 6 matching bases. Germline CDR1 and CDR2: SEHNR and FQNEAQ (reference sequence). CDR3 length equals 14 residues. Deletions cut 10 bases from V and 4 bases from J, with 19 bases between. Here the CDR3 reads CATDPGGRGETQYF. CDR3 nucleotides: TGTGCCACCGACCCCGGGGGACGGGGAGAGACCCAGTACTTC.

V and J are TRBV5-1 and TRBJ1-1, with unresolved D. V lost 0 bases and J lost 1, with 10 bases in between. The CDR3 length is 15 residues. Germline V lookup: CDR1 SGHRS, CDR2 YFSETQ. CDR3 in amino acids: CASSLGSFENTEAFF. The CDR3 DNA reads TGCGCCAGCAGCTTGGGATCTTTTGAGAACACTGAAGCTTTCTTT. The whole variable domain, remainder taken from reference TRBV5-1 and TRBJ1-1, is KAGVTQTPRYLIKTRGQQVTLSCSPISGHRSVSWYQQTPGQGLQFLFEYFSETQRNKGNFPGRFSGRQFSNSRSEMNVSTLELGDSALYLCASSLGSFENTEAFFGQGTRLTVV.

This clonotype occurred many times. V gene TRBV20-1 combines with J gene TRBJ2-7, with D maybe TRBD1 (6 bases). Germline CDR1 is DFQATT and CDR2 is SNEGSKA (reference sequence). The CDR3 runs to 14 residues. Deletions cut 5 bases from V and 5 bases from J, with 19 bases between. In DNA form, the CDR3 reads TGCAGTGCTCACAGCGGCGTGGGGGCTAACGAGCAGTACTTC. Translation: CSAHSGVGANEQYF.

This clonotype was recorded a few times. The chain is built from TRBV21-1 and TRBJ1-5; the table names TRBD1, a call not compared with the DNA. TRBV21-1 is a pseudogene. This CDR3 spans 16 amino acids. The CDR3 sequence: CASSKARRAVDQPQHF. The CDR3, as DNA: TGTGCCAGCAGCAAAGCCCGCAGGGCGGTGGATCAGCCCCAGCATTTT.

This chain uses TRBV20-1 with TRBJ1-2; the D gene is possibly TRBD1 (5 bases). CDR1 is DFQATT and CDR2 is SNEGSKA in the germline V gene (reference sequence). The CDR3 length is 13 residues. With 3 bases removed from V and 3 bases from J, the gap between germline ends came to 11 bases. CDR3 in amino acids: CSASQGVDYGYTF. CDR3 nucleotides: TGCAGTGCTAGTCAGGGTGTGGACTATGGCTACACCTTC.

This clonotype was picked up many times. The rearrangement uses TRBV12-3 or TRBV12-4 and TRBJ2-5; 9 bases map to TRBD1. The CDR3 consists of 18 residues. V dropped 7 bases and J dropped 1; count of bases not matched to a gene: 16. The CDR3 DNA is TGTGCCAGCAATCGATTCGTGCTGGGACAGGGCATCCAAGAGACCCAGTACTTC. Amino acids: CASNRFVLGQGIQETQYF.